This TCR beta chain was obtained from a study of cytomegalovirus exposure and HLA in healthy donors. As for the study in general: Of all 400 or so donors who were genotyped, roughly 81% belonged to the Caucasian-associated ancestry cluster. The study, taken as a whole, reports: Most TCR sequences proved rare, with some public TCRs found in many donors. Earlier analysis looked at TCR beta V segments, and most were productive about 90% or about 30% of the time.

A remark on this clone: The antigen is unknown.

60 Vbeta and 13 Jbeta primers were used in PCR. Data came from immunoSEQ multiplex PCR; TCRdb stores just in-frame clones and leaves some out. There are about 170,000 clones in the sample; approximately 85% occur only once, and approximately 2.5% lies in the top ten. Looked up from germline, CDR1 is MNHEY and CDR2 is SMNVEV (reference sequence). With V trimmed by 1 base and J by 6 bases, 5 bases remained unmatched. This CDR3 region has 15 residues. The chain carries TRBV27 and TRBJ1-2; 10 bases map to TRBD1. The clonotype originates from a man younger than 45 in good health and CMV-seropositive. The sample comprised PBMCs. The CDR3: CASSLLGQGYNGYTF. DNA of the CDR3: TGTGCCAGCAGTTTATTGGGACAGGGGTACAATGGCTACACCTTC.